Described below is a single T cell receptor (beta chain) sequence and its context. The antigen is undetermined. RNA transcripts were the template for amplifying TCR beta CDR3 regions. The HTBI primer set was used in a first-round RT-PCR of the TCR CDR3. TCRdb processed the multiplex PCR reads anew with MiXCR; each CDR3 protein has one entry. This table holds about 610,000 distinct CDR3 sequences, about half found once. The entry originates in a study of T cells in Graves' hyperthyroidism and ophthalmopathy. Study-wide findings and caveats: Progression to ophthalmopathy was predicted a median of roughly seven months early.

Germline loops: CDR1 SQVTM, CDR2 ANQGSEA. The length of the CDR3 is 13 residues. The germline V and J ends were trimmed by 7 bases and 7 bases, with 17 bases remaining between them. This chain connects TRBV29-1 to TRBJ2-1; perhaps TRBD2 as D (5 bases). This TCR was sampled from a young woman with Graves' hyperthyroidism. The specimen was peripheral blood or thyroid tissue (not recorded which). Written as DNA, the CDR3 is TGCAGCGGCCGGGGTGAAGGGTGGAATGAGCAGTTCTTC. Amino acids: CSGRGEGWNEQFF.